The 15 T cell receptor beta chains in this list originate from one sample, sequenced in a study of blood T cell repertoires in COVID-19 (dated by TCRdb to 2018 to 2020). Libraries were built with the immunoSEQ multiplex PCR assay. TCRdb obtained this table from immuneACCESS and retained in-frame rearrangements with V and J assigned. These tables miss some clones; where compared with another copy, unresolved V genes account for less than half of the shortfall, and the remainder is unexplained. This sample holds roughly 170,000 clones; 70% to 90% were observed only once. Around 21% of the sample belongs to the ten largest clones. Sequenced: peripheral blood. These receptors all come from a man in his 70s with active or convalescent COVID-19.

The rearrangement uses TRBV7-9 and TRBJ1-2; possible D gene TRBD1, 6 bases. This CDR3 spans 19 amino acids. Germline assignment: CDR1 SEHNR and CDR2 FQNEAQ (reference sequence). Trimming stripped 1 base from V and 8 bases from J, with 29 bases between. CDR3 sequence: CASSLVSGGQSLNGIGYTF. In DNA, the CDR3 is TGTGCCAGCAGCTTAGTCAGCGGGGGGCAGTCCCTTAACGGTATAGGCTACACCTTC.

This clone came up once. The chain joins TRBV18 to TRBJ2-2, with D possibly being TRBD1 (5 bases). With 3 bases removed from V and 3 bases from J, the gap between germline ends came to 11 bases. CDR1 is KGHSH, CDR2 LQKENI, per germline. The CDR3 sequence is 15 residues long. CDR3 nucleotides: TGTGCCAGCTCACCCGCAGGGCAGTACACCGGGGAGCTGTTTTTT. It codes for CASSPAGQYTGELFF.

V usage is TRBV28 and J usage is TRBJ1-5; D is ambiguous. V was shortened by 2 bases and J by 3 bases, with 11 bases between the two germline ends. Germline V gene data show CDR1 as MDHEN and CDR2 as SYDVKM. The CDR3 runs 15 residues. CDR3 sequence (DNA): TGTGCCAGCAGTTTAACGGCGGTTTTCAATCAGCCCCAGCATTTT. This sequence encodes CASSLTAVFNQPQHF.

The rearrangement links TRBV24-1 to TRBJ2-5, with 9 nucleotides matching TRBD2. Looked up from germline, CDR1 is KGHDR and CDR2 is SFDVKD. This CDR3 is 15 amino acids long. The V segment lost 0 bases and the J segment 4 bases; nucleotides outside the gene matches: 2. Written as DNA, the CDR3 is TGTGCCACCAGTGATTTGCCGACTAGCGGAGAGACCCAGTACTTC. Translation: CATSDLPTSGETQYF.

The V and J genes are TRBV13 and TRBJ1-1, with 8 bases identical to TRBD1. V was clipped by 5 bases and J by 6 bases; unmatched bases: 5. Germline values: CDR1 PRHDT, CDR2 FYEKMQ (reference sequence). This CDR3 has 13 residues. Here the CDR3 reads CASSLGQGSEAFF. The DNA for the CDR3 is TGTGCCAGCAGCCTCGGACAGGGCTCTGAAGCTTTCTTT.

The gene calls are TRBV5-1 and TRBJ1-4, with 7 positions matching TRBD1. Germline lookup yields CDR1 SGHRS and CDR2 YFSETQ. CDR3 length: 15 residues. Unmatched junction bases numbered 6, after V lost 4 bases and J lost 3 bases. The CDR3 protein is CASSRGQASNEKLFF. CDR3 coding DNA: TGCGCCAGCAGCCGCGGACAGGCATCTAATGAAAAACTGTTTTTT.

The CDR3 loop reads CASSPDRGDQPQHF. The CDR3 DNA is TGTGCCAGCAGTCCCGACAGGGGTGATCAGCCCCAGCATTTT. The chain recombines TRBV5-5 with TRBJ1-5; 8 bases agree with TRBD1. Germline V gene sequence: CDR1 SGHKS, CDR2 YYEKEE (reference sequence). J gave up 5 bases and V 5 bases, and 6 bases lay outside the gene matches. The CDR3 consists of 14 residues.

This chain joins TRBV6-1 and TRBJ2-7, with D possibly matching TRBD1 (6 bases). Germline V gene lookup returns CDR1 MNHNS and CDR2 SASEGT. The V and J ends lost 7 bases and 3 bases respectively, with 19 bases between them. CDR3 size: 15 residues. DNA for the CDR3: TGTGCCAGCATAAAGGCTGGCGACAGGTTCTACGAGCAGTACTTC. Amino acid sequence: CASIKAGDRFYEQYF.

The chain joins TRBV5-1 to TRBJ1-1, with D unclear. This CDR3 spans 14 amino acids. Trimming left V 3 bases short and J 0 bases short, with 9 bases between. The V gene's germline CDR1 is SGHRS and CDR2 YFSETQ. DNA of the CDR3: TGCGCCAGCAGCTCGCAGGCTCTGAACACTGAAGCTTTCTTT. Its protein is CASSSQALNTEAFF.

The CDR3 region is CACPDRGPGNTIYF. CDR3 nucleotides: TGTGCCTGCCCGGACAGAGGCCCTGGAAACACCATATATTTT. The V and J genes are TRBV30 and TRBJ1-3; D perhaps matches TRBD1 (6 bases). The CDR3 covers 14 residues. Germline CDR1 and CDR2: GTSNPN and SVGIG (reference sequence). V lost 6 bases and J lost 2, with 14 bases in between.

Of note for this clone: The junction departs from germline at one end; a sequencing error may be responsible. The chain employs TRBV7-7 and TRBJ2-1; TRBD1 might be the D (6 bases). Looked up from germline, CDR1 is SSHAT and CDR2 is FNYEAQ (reference sequence). The CDR3 is made up of 15 amino acids. The chain's CDR3 is CASSEQGTPDNEQFF. DNA of the CDR3: TGTGCTAGCAGCGAGCAGGGGACCCCTGACAATGAGCAGTTCTTC. The full variable domain, in which reference TRBV7-7 and TRBJ2-1 provide the parts outside the CDR3, is GAGVSQSPRYKVTKRGQDVTLRCDPISSHATLYWYQQALGQGPEFLTYFNYEAQPDKSGLPSDRFSAERPEGSISTLTIQRTEQRDSAMYRCASSEQGTPDNEQFFGPGTRLTVL.

The V call is TRBV5-1, the J call TRBJ1-2, with D uncertain. Germline CDR1 reads SGHRS; CDR2 reads YFSETQ. Trimming took 1 base from V and 4 from J, leaving 14 bases between them. The CDR3 is made up of 15 amino acids. For the CDR3, the DNA is TGCGCCAGCAGCTTGACGGACTCGAAGCTCTATGGCTACACCTTC. Translated: CASSLTDSKLYGYTF.

V and J are TRBV9 and TRBJ1-2; D gene ambiguous. The CDR3 totals 12 residues. Germline loops: CDR1 SGDLS, CDR2 YYNGEE. With 2 bases removed from V and 6 bases from J, the gap between germline ends came to 8 bases. In nucleotides, the CDR3 is TGTGCCAGCAGCGTGAGCGGGCATGGCTACACCTTC. Encoded protein: CASSVSGHGYTF.

The gene calls are TRBV3-1 (or the pseudogene TRBV3-2) and TRBJ2-7, with TRBD1 identical over 9 bases. V lost 1 base and J lost 4; bases outside the gene matches: 8. Germline CDR1 and CDR2: LGHDT and YNNKEL (reference sequence). There are 16 residues in the CDR3. The CDR3 loop reads CASSQGVQGARYEQYF. The CDR3 DNA reads as TGTGCCAGCAGCCAAGGTGTACAGGGGGCTCGGTACGAGCAGTACTTC.

V is TRBV3-1 (or the pseudogene TRBV3-2) and J is TRBJ2-7; D is ambiguous. Trimming stripped 4 bases from V and 0 bases from J, with 13 bases between. The CDR3 is 15 amino acids. Germline-derived CDR1 and CDR2 are LGHDT and YNNKEL (reference sequence). In DNA form, the CDR3 reads TGTGCCAGCAGCCCCGGTCAGAGAGGCTCCTACGAGCAGTACTTC. Translated: CASSPGQRGSYEQYF.